The T cell receptor (beta chain) described here comes from a study of T-cell memory formation after mild COVID-19. Study-wide context: TCR clusters showed largely donor specificity.

Constant-segment primers and 5'RACE yielded cDNA libraries for TCR alpha and TCR beta, each carrying sample barcodes and UMIs. A single record per CDR3 protein comes from TCRdb applying MiXCR to the 5' RACE reads. The table records some 350,000 distinct CDR3 sequences, roughly 13% of them present only once. General study points: Contracting clones from day 15 to 85 had balanced CD4/CD8; later expanders favoured CD4+. CD4+ contracting clones were found mainly in CM and EM, and CD8+ ones in EMRA.

The V gene's germline CDR1 is ENHRY and CDR2 SYGVKD. The CDR3 runs 13 residues. Trimming took 6 bases from V and 0 from J, leaving 6 bases between them. This clonotype was recorded a few times. Its antigen is as yet unknown. Sequencing was performed on PBMCs or a T cell subset sorted from them (not recorded which). This TCR came from a man aged 18 to 30 who had mild COVID-19 (a few samples of this study predate the infection). Cell type and time point are not known. This chain connects TRBV10-3 to TRBJ1-5, with no clear D. The CDR3 DNA follows: TGTGCCATCAGGCCAGATAGCAATCAGCCCCAGCATTTT. It is translated as CAIRPDSNQPQHF.